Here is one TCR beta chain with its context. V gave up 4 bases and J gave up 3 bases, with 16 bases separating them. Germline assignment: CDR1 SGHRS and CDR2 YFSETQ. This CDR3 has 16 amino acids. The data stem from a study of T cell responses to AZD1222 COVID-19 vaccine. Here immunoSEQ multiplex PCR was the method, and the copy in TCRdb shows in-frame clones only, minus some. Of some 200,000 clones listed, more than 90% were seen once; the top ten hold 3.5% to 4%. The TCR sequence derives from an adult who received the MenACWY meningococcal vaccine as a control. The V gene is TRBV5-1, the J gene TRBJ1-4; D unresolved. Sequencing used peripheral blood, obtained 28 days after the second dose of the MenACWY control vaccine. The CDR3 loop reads CASSALGPGSNEKLFF. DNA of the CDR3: TGCGCCAGCAGCGCCCTAGGGCCTGGGTCTAATGAAAAACTGTTTTTT.